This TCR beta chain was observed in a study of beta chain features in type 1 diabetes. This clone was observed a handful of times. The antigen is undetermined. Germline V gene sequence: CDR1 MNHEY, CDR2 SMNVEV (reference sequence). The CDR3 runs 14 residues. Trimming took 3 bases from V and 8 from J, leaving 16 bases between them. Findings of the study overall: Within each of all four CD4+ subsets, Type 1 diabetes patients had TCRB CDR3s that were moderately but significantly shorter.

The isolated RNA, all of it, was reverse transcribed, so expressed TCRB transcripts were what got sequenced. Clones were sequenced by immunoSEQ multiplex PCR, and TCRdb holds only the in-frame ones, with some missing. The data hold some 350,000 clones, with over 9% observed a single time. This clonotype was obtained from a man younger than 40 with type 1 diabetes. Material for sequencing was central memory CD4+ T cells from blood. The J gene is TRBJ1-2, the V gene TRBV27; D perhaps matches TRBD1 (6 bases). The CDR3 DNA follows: TGTGCCAGCAGTTTCTCAGGGGATTTATACGGCTACACCTTC. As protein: CASSFSGDLYGYTF.